A selection of T cell receptor beta chains follows, all from one sample in a study of blood T cell repertoires in COVID-19. Profiled with immunoSEQ multiplex PCR; TCRdb holds only in-frame clones, not every one. Of 190,000 or so clones listed, roughly 90% are singletons. The sequenced material came from PBMCs or T cells enriched from blood (not recorded which). Receptors were obtained from a woman aged 25 to 39 who had recovered from COVID-19. The CDR3 runs from the conserved cysteine through the conserved F or W. Fields, in order: D gene, CDR3 length, clone size, J gene, V gene, CDR3 protein, CDR3 DNA. D genes are given only for firm matches. Clone size is given for some rows only: seen once, a few or many times, or a class if the clone is expanded.

D: -
length: 12
size: -
J: TRBJ1-2
V: TRBV5-5
CDR3: CASSLQGNGYTF
DNA: TGTGCCAGCAGCCTCCAGGGGAATGGCTACACCTTC

D: TRBD1
length: 13
size: -
J: TRBJ1-1
V: TRBV19
CDR3: CASSDRGVTEAFF
DNA: TGTGCCAGTAGTGACAGGGGGGTTACTGAAGCTTTCTTT

D: TRBD1
length: 16
size: -
J: TRBJ2-2
V: TRBV4-3
CDR3: CASSRRDRPNTGELFF
DNA: TGCGCCAGCAGCCGAAGGGACAGACCGAACACCGGGGAGCTGTTTTTT

D: -
length: 13
size: -
J: TRBJ1-2
V: TRBV24-1
CDR3: CAVGGPLGYGYTF
DNA: TGTGCCGTGGGGGGTCCCCTAGGCTATGGCTACACCTTC

D: TRBD2
length: 14
size: -
J: TRBJ2-1
V: TRBV5-1
CDR3: CASSLTSGPGEQFF
DNA: TGCGCCAGCAGCTTGACTAGCGGGCCGGGTGAGCAGTTCTTC

D: TRBD2
length: 17
size: -
J: TRBJ2-1
V: TRBV4-3
CDR3: CASSQEGRTSAYNEQFF
DNA: TGCGCCAGCAGCCAAGAGGGAAGGACTAGCGCCTACAATGAGCAGTTCTTC

D: TRBD1
length: 14
size: -
J: TRBJ1-4
V: TRBV30
CDR3: CAWRPGGTNEKLFF
DNA: TGTGCCTGGCGACCAGGGGGAACTAATGAAAAACTGTTTTTT

D: -
length: 14
size: -
J: TRBJ2-7
V: TRBV15
CDR3: CATSRDLGREKQYF
DNA: TGTGCCACCAGCAGAGATCTTGGGAGAGAAAAGCAGTACTTC

D: TRBD2
length: 20
size: -
J: TRBJ2-4
V: TRBV11-3
CDR3: CASSLGLAAPFSIAKNIQYF
DNA: TGTGCCAGCAGCTTAGGGCTAGCGGCACCATTTTCCATAGCCAAAAACATTCAGTACTTC

D: -
length: 17
size: -
J: TRBJ1-4
V: TRBV7-2
CDR3: CASSLNGGGESSEKLFF
DNA: TGTGCCAGCAGCTTAAATGGCGGGGGCGAGAGTTCTGAAAAACTGTTTTTT

D: -
length: 14
size: few
J: TRBJ2-7
V: TRBV5-8
CDR3: CASSFQGSSYEQYF
DNA: TGTGCCAGCAGCTTTCAGGGCTCCTCCTACGAGCAGTACTTC

D: -
length: 13
size: -
J: TRBJ2-2
V: TRBV29-1
CDR3: CSVRTDNTGELFF
DNA: TGCAGCGTTCGGACAGATAACACCGGGGAGCTGTTTTTT

D: -
length: 20
size: -
J: TRBJ2-6
V: TRBV7-3
CDR3: CASSLGSLDAGLSGANVLTF
DNA: TGTGCCAGCAGCCTAGGGTCCCTCGACGCAGGACTCTCTGGGGCCAACGTCCTGACTTTC

D: TRBD1
length: 15
size: -
J: TRBJ1-1
V: TRBV7-3
CDR3: CASSTDRALRTEAFF
DNA: TGTGCCAGCAGCACGGACAGGGCTTTGAGGACTGAAGCTTTCTTT

D: TRBD1
length: 16
size: -
J: TRBJ1-2
V: TRBV10-3
CDR3: CAISPGGQGADYGYTF
DNA: TGTGCCATTAGCCCCGGAGGGCAGGGGGCAGACTATGGCTACACCTTC

D: TRBD1
length: 14
size: -
J: TRBJ1-4
V: TRBV2
CDR3: CASSVGQINEKLFF
DNA: TGTGCCAGCAGCGTGGGACAGATCAATGAAAAACTGTTTTTT

D: TRBD1
length: 17
size: -
J: TRBJ1-5
V: TRBV3-1/TRBV3-2
CDR3: CASSPETGGVGNQPQHF
DNA: TGTGCCAGCAGCCCAGAAACAGGGGGCGTGGGGAATCAGCCCCAGCATTTT

D: TRBD2
length: 16
size: -
J: TRBJ2-1
V: TRBV24-1
CDR3: CATSDTGTSGGNEQFF
DNA: TGTGCCACCAGTGATACTGGGACTAGCGGCGGGAATGAGCAGTTCTTC

D: -
length: 14
size: -
J: TRBJ2-7
V: TRBV24-1
CDR3: CATSDRGTAYEQYF
DNA: TGTGCCACCAGTGATCGCGGGACGGCCTACGAGCAGTACTTC

D: TRBD2
length: 18
size: -
J: TRBJ2-5
V: TRBV4-1
CDR3: CASSQEGGRLADQETQYF
DNA: TGCGCCAGCAGCCAAGAGGGGGGGAGGCTAGCGGACCAAGAGACCCAGTACTTC

D: TRBD1
length: 15
size: -
J: TRBJ1-5
V: TRBV6-4
CDR3: CASSEGTELNQPQHF
DNA: TGTGCCAGCAGTGAGGGGACAGAATTAAATCAGCCCCAGCATTTT

D: -
length: 12
size: -
J: TRBJ1-1
V: TRBV11-3
CDR3: CASKQGNTEAFF
DNA: TGTGCCAGCAAACAGGGGAACACTGAAGCTTTCTTT

D: -
length: 19
size: once
J: TRBJ1-2
V: TRBV14
CDR3: CASSQVVVVPRLVFYGYTF
DNA: TGTGCCAGCAGCCAAGTTGTAGTGGTACCGCGGTTAGTTTTCTATGGCTACACCTTC

D: -
length: 14
size: -
J: TRBJ1-1
V: TRBV5-1
CDR3: CASSLVQGNTEAFF
DNA: TGCGCCAGCAGCTTGGTTCAGGGCAACACTGAAGCTTTCTTT

D: -
length: 13
size: -
J: TRBJ2-7
V: TRBV7-2
CDR3: CASSSTKGYEQYF
DNA: TGTGCCAGCAGCTCGACAAAAGGCTACGAGCAGTACTTC

D: -
length: 14
size: -
J: TRBJ1-1
V: TRBV7-2
CDR3: CASSRRWRDTEAFF
DNA: TGTGCCAGCAGCCGGCGTTGGCGGGACACTGAAGCTTTCTTT

D: TRBD1
length: 15
size: -
J: TRBJ1-2
V: TRBV19
CDR3: CASNGRETGGYGYTF
DNA: TGTGCCAGTAATGGTAGAGAGACAGGGGGTTATGGCTACACCTTC